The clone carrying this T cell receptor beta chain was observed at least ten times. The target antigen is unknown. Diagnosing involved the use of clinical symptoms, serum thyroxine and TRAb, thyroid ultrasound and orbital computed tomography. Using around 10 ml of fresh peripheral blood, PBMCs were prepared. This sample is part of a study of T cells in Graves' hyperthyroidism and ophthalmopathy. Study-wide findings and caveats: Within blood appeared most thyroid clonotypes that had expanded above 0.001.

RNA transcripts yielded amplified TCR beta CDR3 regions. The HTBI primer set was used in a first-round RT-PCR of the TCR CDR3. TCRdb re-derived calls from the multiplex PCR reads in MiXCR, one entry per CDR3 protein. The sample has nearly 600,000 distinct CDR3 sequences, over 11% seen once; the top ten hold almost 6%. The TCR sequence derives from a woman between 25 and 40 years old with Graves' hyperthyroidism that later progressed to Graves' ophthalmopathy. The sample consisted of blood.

The CDR3 reads CASSLGAGVSNEQFF. The CDR3 DNA reads TGTGCCAGCAGCTTAGGAGCGGGAGTCAGCAATGAGCAGTTCTTC. The chain combines TRBV7-9 with TRBJ2-1; the match to TRBD2 covers 8 bases. The germline gives CDR1 SEHNR, CDR2 FQNEAQ (reference sequence). The CDR3 is 15 residues long. J gave up 6 bases and V 1 base, and 5 bases lay outside the gene matches.